A selection of T cell receptor beta chains follows, all from one sample in a study of CD8 T cells in Susac syndrome. TCRdb used MiXCR to reprocess the immunoSEQ multiplex PCR reads, holding one entry per CDR3 protein. The sample contains roughly 130,000 distinct CDR3 sequences, 95% of which appear only once. Sequenced input: CD4+ T cells from PBMCs. The receptors here all came from a human donor with multiple sclerosis. Both conserved end residues are trimmed from each CDR3. Expanded clones get a size class; other rows say once, few or many, or leave the size out.

abundance: .
j_gene: TRBJ2-1
v_gene: TRBV3-1
CDR3aa: ASGQPDYNEQF

abundance: .
j_gene: TRBJ2-7
v_gene: TRBV7-2
CDR3aa: ASSLVVDFEQY

abundance: .
j_gene: TRBJ2-7
v_gene: TRBV20-1
CDR3aa: SARNFHGAYEQY

abundance: .
j_gene: TRBJ1-1
v_gene: TRBV3-1
CDR3aa: ASSQESRVGTEAF

abundance: .
j_gene: TRBJ1-1
v_gene: TRBV29-1
CDR3aa: SVARLNTEAF

abundance: .
j_gene: TRBJ2-1
v_gene: TRBV30
CDR3aa: AWRWNYNEQF

abundance: .
j_gene: TRBJ1-4
v_gene: TRBV18
CDR3aa: ASSPTGLNEKLF

abundance: once
j_gene: TRBJ1-2
v_gene: TRBV6-5
CDR3aa: ASSQDRIKGYT

abundance: .
j_gene: TRBJ2-3
v_gene: TRBV20-1
CDR3aa: SAPELTSTDTQY

abundance: .
j_gene: TRBJ2-7
v_gene: TRBV29-1
CDR3aa: SVQDRGYEQY

abundance: few
j_gene: TRBJ2-1
v_gene: TRBV24-1
CDR3aa: ATSDRGANEQF

abundance: once
j_gene: TRBJ1-1
v_gene: TRBV27
CDR3aa: ASSLGWDTEAF

abundance: .
j_gene: TRBJ2-3
v_gene: TRBV30
CDR3aa: AWSRTYTDTQY

abundance: once
j_gene: TRBJ2-7
v_gene: TRBV5-1
CDR3aa: ASSLQPGDEQY

abundance: .
j_gene: TRBJ1-2
v_gene: TRBV2
CDR3aa: ASSGSGLGGYT

abundance: .
j_gene: TRBJ2-3
v_gene: TRBV5-4
CDR3aa: ASSINSADTQY

abundance: .
j_gene: TRBJ2-7
v_gene: TRBV28
CDR3aa: ASSIGPAAYEQY

abundance: once
j_gene: TRBJ2-5
v_gene: TRBV7-2
CDR3aa: ASSPGSLGETQY

abundance: .
j_gene: TRBJ2-7
v_gene: TRBV5-1
CDR3aa: ASSLLQGATYEQY

abundance: .
j_gene: TRBJ2-7
v_gene: TRBV12-3/TRBV12-4
CDR3aa: ASSAGLAGHEQY

abundance: once
j_gene: TRBJ1-2
v_gene: TRBV29-1
CDR3aa: SVEGDRGAYPGYT

abundance: .
j_gene: TRBJ2-7
v_gene: TRBV20-1
CDR3aa: SARRTQGMAYEQY

abundance: .
j_gene: TRBJ1-6
v_gene: TRBV28
CDR3aa: ASSLSQSPLH

abundance: .
j_gene: TRBJ2-5
v_gene: TRBV24-1
CDR3aa: ATSEAEGRGETQY

abundance: .
j_gene: TRBJ2-2
v_gene: TRBV15
CDR3aa: ATSLKQRQSANTGELF

abundance: .
j_gene: TRBJ1-1
v_gene: TRBV20-1
CDR3aa: SARDHLNTEAF

abundance: .
j_gene: TRBJ1-2
v_gene: TRBV20-1
CDR3aa: SAIKGSGYT

abundance: .
j_gene: TRBJ2-1
v_gene: TRBV29-1
CDR3aa: SVRDRPTYNEQF

abundance: .
j_gene: TRBJ1-5
v_gene: TRBV28
CDR3aa: ASSLGRGEQPQH

abundance: .
j_gene: TRBJ2-5
v_gene: TRBV12-3/TRBV12-4
CDR3aa: ASSPGAAGGQTQY

abundance: .
j_gene: TRBJ2-5
v_gene: TRBV4-3
CDR3aa: ASSQVRRLAGGHTY

abundance: .
j_gene: TRBJ2-7
v_gene: TRBV6-6
CDR3aa: ASSKTGHEQY

abundance: .
j_gene: TRBJ2-5
v_gene: TRBV20-1
CDR3aa: SATPLHGPAKTQY

abundance: once
j_gene: TRBJ2-3
v_gene: TRBV24-1
CDR3aa: ATSDLQGPDTQY

abundance: .
j_gene: TRBJ2-3
v_gene: TRBV12-5
CDR3aa: ASGLTSGSTDTQY

abundance: .
j_gene: TRBJ2-2
v_gene: TRBV2
CDR3aa: ASSEGQGSTGELF

abundance: .
j_gene: TRBJ1-1
v_gene: TRBV27
CDR3aa: ASSSQGYPEAF

abundance: .
j_gene: TRBJ2-7
v_gene: TRBV5-6
CDR3aa: ASSLRWDGAYEQY

abundance: .
j_gene: TRBJ2-6
v_gene: TRBV20-1
CDR3aa: SARMAGGRIANVLT